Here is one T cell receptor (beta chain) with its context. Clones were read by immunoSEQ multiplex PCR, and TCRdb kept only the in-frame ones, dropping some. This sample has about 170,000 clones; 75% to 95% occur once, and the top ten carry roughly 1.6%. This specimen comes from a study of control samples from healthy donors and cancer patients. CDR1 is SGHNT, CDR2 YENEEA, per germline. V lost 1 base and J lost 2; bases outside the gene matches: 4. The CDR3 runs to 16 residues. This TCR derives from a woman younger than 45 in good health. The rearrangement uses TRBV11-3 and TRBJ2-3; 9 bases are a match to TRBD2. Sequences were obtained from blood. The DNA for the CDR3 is TGTGCCAGCAGCTTAGGACTAGCGGAGACCACAGATACGCAGTATTTT. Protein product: CASSLGLAETTDTQYF.